The sequence of this TCR beta chain was determined in a study of Ad26.COV2.S vaccination and SARS-CoV-2 variants. Treatment: around 19 received Ad26.COV2.S at low or high dose, single or two shots; several received placebo; per-sample allocation not given. On day 63 after the first injection, vaccine and placebo recipients gave samples. The sample came from a Boston adult aged 18-55 years. The ends lost 7 bases at V and 6 bases at J; junction bases unmatched: 12. Germline CDR1 WNHNN, CDR2 SYGVQD (reference sequence). The CDR3 has 15 amino acids. Only in-frame clones appear in the TCRdb table, and some are missing; sequencing was by immunoSEQ multiplex PCR. The sample has about 440,000 clones, 90% seen once.

Source: peripheral blood, taken in a trial of Ad26.COV2.S vaccine versus placebo. The chain uses TRBV10-1 and TRBJ2-7; the match to TRBD1 covers 10 bases. This receptor was obtained from a person aged 18-60 years who received the Ad26.COV2.S COVID-19 vaccine or a placebo. CDR3 DNA sequence: TGCGCCAGCACCAAAGGTCGGGACAGGGGCTCCGAGCAGTACTTC. This translates into CASTKGRDRGSEQYF.